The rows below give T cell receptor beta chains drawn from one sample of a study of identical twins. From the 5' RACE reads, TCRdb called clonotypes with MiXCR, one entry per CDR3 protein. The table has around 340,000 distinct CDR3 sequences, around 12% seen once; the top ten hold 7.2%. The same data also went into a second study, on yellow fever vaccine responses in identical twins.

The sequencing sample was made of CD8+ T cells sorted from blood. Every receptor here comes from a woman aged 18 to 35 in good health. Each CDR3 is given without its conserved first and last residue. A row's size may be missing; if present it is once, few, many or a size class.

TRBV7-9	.	ASSRTGDEQF
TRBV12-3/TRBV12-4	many	ASSPPLVPHNEQF
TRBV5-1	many	ASSTGIINTGELF
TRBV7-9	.	ASRTTGPLLGEQY
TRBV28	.	ASSLWAGSGTGELF
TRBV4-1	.	ASSQAIPGQGNYEQY
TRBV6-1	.	ASSPQGWGTEAF
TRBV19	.	ASTNPPWGNQPQH
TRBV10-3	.	AISESLRTSGNGDTQY
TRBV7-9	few	ASSSQGAANTDTQY
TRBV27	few	ASSLSGPLGGQPQH
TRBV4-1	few	ASSRGADTGELF
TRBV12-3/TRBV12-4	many	ASSLGAPTGELF
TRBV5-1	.	ASSWGSGGGYEQY
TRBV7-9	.	ASSYGGLGYEQY
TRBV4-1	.	ASSQLADSSYNEQF
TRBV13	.	ASSSRDREDTQY
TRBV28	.	ASSLGPGGPNQPQH
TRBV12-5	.	ASGLVSRTQETQY
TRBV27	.	ASSFGDRARDTQY
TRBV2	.	ASIGGRVADTQY
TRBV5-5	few	ASSPGAPAPLHEQY
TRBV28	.	ASRLRGGYNEQF
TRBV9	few	ASSVEGVRGTQY
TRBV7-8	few	ASSAVRREGFYEQY
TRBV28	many	ASRRGNEQF
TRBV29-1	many	SVEAGTPNYGYT
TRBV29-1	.	SVEGGTTNTEAF
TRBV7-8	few	ASSLVVGLSPYEQY
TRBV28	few	ASSTRGRAFPNEQF
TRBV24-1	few	ATSGLSGGELF
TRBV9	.	ASSRTSGEGTDTQY
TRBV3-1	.	ASSQGTHASYEQY
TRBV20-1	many	SADEQGSDYTDTQY
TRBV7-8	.	ASSLEGYRGPYNEQF
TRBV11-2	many	ASSSGQGYNEQF
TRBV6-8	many	ASSGNTGELF
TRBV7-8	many	ASSLRGAHQETQY
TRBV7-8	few	ASSLGGWGAF
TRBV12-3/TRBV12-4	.	ACQGTGRLNEQF
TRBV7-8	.	ASSLETRYNEQF
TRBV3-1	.	ASSQEGAGVPSDTQY
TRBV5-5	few	ASSFSETQY
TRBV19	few	ASSMLDPTDTQY
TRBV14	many	ASSQYQETQY
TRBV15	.	ATSAHRTGVYEQY
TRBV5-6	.	ASSLDFIETQY
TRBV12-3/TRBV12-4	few	ASSLGGGPGSPLH
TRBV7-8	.	ASSAPPGPRGETQY
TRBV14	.	ASSQGTGSFSTEAF
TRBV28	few	ATLVSLALISTDTQY
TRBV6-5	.	ASTYTGSASYEQY
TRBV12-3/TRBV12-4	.	ASSPTEGQISYEQY
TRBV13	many	ASSYMNTEAF
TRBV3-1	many	ASSQGPYSSGWKTSTDTQY
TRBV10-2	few	ASSVSGYTEAF